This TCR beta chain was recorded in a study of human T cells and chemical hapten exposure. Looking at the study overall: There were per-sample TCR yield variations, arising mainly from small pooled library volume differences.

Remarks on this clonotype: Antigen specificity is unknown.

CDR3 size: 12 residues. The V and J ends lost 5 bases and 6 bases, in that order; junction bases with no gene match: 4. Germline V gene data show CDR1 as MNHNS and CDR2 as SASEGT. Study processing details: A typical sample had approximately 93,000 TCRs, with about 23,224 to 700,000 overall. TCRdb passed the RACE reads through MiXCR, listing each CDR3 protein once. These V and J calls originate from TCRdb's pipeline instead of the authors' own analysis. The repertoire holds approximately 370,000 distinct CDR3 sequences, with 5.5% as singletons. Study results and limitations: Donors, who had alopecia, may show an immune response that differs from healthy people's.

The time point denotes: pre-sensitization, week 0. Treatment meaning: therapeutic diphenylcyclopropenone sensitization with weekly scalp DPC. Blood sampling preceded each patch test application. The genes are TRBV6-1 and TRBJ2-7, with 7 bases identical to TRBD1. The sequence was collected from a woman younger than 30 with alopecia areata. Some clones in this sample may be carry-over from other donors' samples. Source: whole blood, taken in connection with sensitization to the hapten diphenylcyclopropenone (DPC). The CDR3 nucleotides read TGTGCCAGCAGTACAGACAGGGTCGAGCAGTACTTC. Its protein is CASSTDRVEQYF.